The rows below give T cell receptor beta chains drawn from one sample of a study of blood T cell repertoires in COVID-19. The assay was immunoSEQ multiplex PCR, and TCRdb's table has in-frame clones only and misses some. Here the sample spans under 200,000 clones, approximately 80% being singletons. The sample comprised peripheral blood. The receptors here all came from a man aged 65-85 years who had recovered from COVID-19. Both conserved end residues are part of each CDR3. The order of the fields is clone size, J gene, D gene, V gene, CDR3 DNA, CDR3 protein. D genes are given only for firm matches. The size field is filled for only some rows; it gives once, few, many or a size class.

abundance: .; j_gene: TRBJ1-1; d_gene: TRBD1; v_gene: TRBV7-9; CDR3nt: TGTGCCAGCAGCTTGACAGGGGCCCGGAACACTGAAGCTTTCTTT; CDR3aa: CASSLTGARNTEAFF
abundance: .; j_gene: TRBJ2-2; d_gene: TRBD1; v_gene: TRBV19; CDR3nt: TGTGCCAGTAGCCCTGGGACAGGAGCCACCGGGGAGCTGTTTTTT; CDR3aa: CASSPGTGATGELFF
abundance: .; j_gene: TRBJ1-1; d_gene: TRBD1; v_gene: TRBV6-2/TRBV6-3; CDR3nt: TGTGCCAGCAGTCGGACAGGGGGGAACACTGAAGCTTTCTTT; CDR3aa: CASSRTGGNTEAFF
abundance: .; j_gene: TRBJ2-1; d_gene: TRBD2; v_gene: TRBV18; CDR3nt: TGTGCCAGCTCACCGCCTTATCCTCCTAGCGGGAGGGCCGCCTACAATGAGCAGTTCTTC; CDR3aa: CASSPPYPPSGRAAYNEQFF
abundance: .; j_gene: TRBJ1-1; d_gene: .; v_gene: TRBV28; CDR3nt: TGTGCCAGCAGGGAACAGGCACTAAGTGAAGCTTTCTTT; CDR3aa: CASREQALSEAFF
abundance: .; j_gene: TRBJ2-2; d_gene: TRBD2; v_gene: TRBV19; CDR3nt: TGTGCCAGTAGCAGGGGACTAGCGGGAAATAAGGCGAACACCGGGGAGCTGTTTTTT; CDR3aa: CASSRGLAGNKANTGELFF
abundance: few; j_gene: TRBJ1-6; d_gene: .; v_gene: TRBV7-8; CDR3nt: TGTGCCAGCAGCTTAGAGTCGAGGGTTATGGCTTCACCCCTCCACTTT; CDR3aa: CASSLESRVMASPLHF
abundance: .; j_gene: TRBJ2-7; d_gene: TRBD1; v_gene: TRBV5-1; CDR3nt: TGCGCCAGCAGCTTGGCTTATGCGTCGGGACAGGGCTACGAGCAGTACTTC; CDR3aa: CASSLAYASGQGYEQYF
abundance: few; j_gene: TRBJ1-1; d_gene: .; v_gene: TRBV20-1; CDR3nt: TGCAGTGCTAGTCCCCCCAGGTCTCACACTGAAGCTTTCTTT; CDR3aa: CSASPPRSHTEAFF
abundance: few; j_gene: TRBJ2-2; d_gene: TRBD2; v_gene: TRBV4-2; CDR3nt: TGTGCCAGCAGCCAAGAATCGACTAGCGGGAGGTACACCGGGGAGCTGTTTTTT; CDR3aa: CASSQESTSGRYTGELFF
abundance: .; j_gene: TRBJ1-3; d_gene: .; v_gene: TRBV29-1; CDR3nt: TGCAGCGTTGGCGGGGAAGTTGGAGGGGATCCCCTCTCTGGAAACACCATATATTTT; CDR3aa: CSVGGEVGGDPLSGNTIYF
abundance: .; j_gene: TRBJ2-7; d_gene: .; v_gene: TRBV7-3; CDR3nt: TGTGCCAGCAGCCTTAGCGGCGGACGGGGCGAGCAGTACTTC; CDR3aa: CASSLSGGRGEQYF
abundance: .; j_gene: TRBJ2-1; d_gene: .; v_gene: TRBV7-9; CDR3nt: TGTGCCAGCAGCTTAGCGGGAGTAGGGAATGAGCAGTTCTTC; CDR3aa: CASSLAGVGNEQFF
abundance: once; j_gene: TRBJ2-3; d_gene: .; v_gene: TRBV4-2; CDR3nt: TGTGCCAGCAGCCAAGATCGGACAGATACGCAGTATTTT; CDR3aa: CASSQDRTDTQYF
abundance: .; j_gene: TRBJ2-3; d_gene: TRBD2; v_gene: TRBV7-2; CDR3nt: TGTGCCAGCAGCTTTAGCGGGAGCCCAGATACGCAGTATTTT; CDR3aa: CASSFSGSPDTQYF
abundance: .; j_gene: TRBJ1-4; d_gene: .; v_gene: TRBV19; CDR3nt: TGTGCCAGTAGTACGAACTCGGGTGCAACTAATGAAAAACTGTTTTTT; CDR3aa: CASSTNSGATNEKLFF
abundance: once; j_gene: TRBJ1-2; d_gene: TRBD1; v_gene: TRBV28; CDR3nt: TGTGCCAGCAGTTCGGCGGGGACAGATAACTATGGCTACACCTTC; CDR3aa: CASSSAGTDNYGYTF
abundance: few; j_gene: TRBJ2-1; d_gene: .; v_gene: TRBV13; CDR3nt: TGTGCCAGCAGCTTCCCGTCATTCGGAGACTACAATGAGCAGTTCTTC; CDR3aa: CASSFPSFGDYNEQFF
abundance: .; j_gene: TRBJ2-1; d_gene: TRBD2; v_gene: TRBV7-2; CDR3nt: TGTGCCAGCAGAAAAACTAGCGGGGGTTCCTACAATGAGCAGTTCTTC; CDR3aa: CASRKTSGGSYNEQFF
abundance: .; j_gene: TRBJ1-5; d_gene: .; v_gene: TRBV12-3/TRBV12-4; CDR3nt: TGTGCCAGCAGTTTCGTAGATCAGCCCCAGCATTTT; CDR3aa: CASSFVDQPQHF
abundance: .; j_gene: TRBJ2-7; d_gene: TRBD2; v_gene: TRBV18; CDR3nt: TGTGCCAGCTCACCACTAAGACAGGCCAACGGACTAGCGGGAACCTACGAGCAGTACTTC; CDR3aa: CASSPLRQANGLAGTYEQYF
abundance: .; j_gene: TRBJ2-5; d_gene: TRBD1; v_gene: TRBV9; CDR3nt: TGTGCCAGCAGCCCCAACGACAGGGAAGAGACCCAGTACTTC; CDR3aa: CASSPNDREETQYF
abundance: .; j_gene: TRBJ1-6; d_gene: .; v_gene: TRBV19; CDR3nt: TGTGCCAGTAGTATGTATTCAGGGGTTATGGATAATTCACCCCTCCACTTT; CDR3aa: CASSMYSGVMDNSPLHF
abundance: .; j_gene: TRBJ1-3; d_gene: TRBD1; v_gene: TRBV6-5; CDR3nt: TGTGCCAGCGGCGGACAGGGAGGAAACACCATATATTTT; CDR3aa: CASGGQGGNTIYF
abundance: few; j_gene: TRBJ1-2; d_gene: .; v_gene: TRBV4-1; CDR3nt: TGCGCCAGCAGCCAAGATCCAGGGCAAAACTATGGCTACACCTTC; CDR3aa: CASSQDPGQNYGYTF
abundance: few; j_gene: TRBJ1-1; d_gene: TRBD1; v_gene: TRBV7-9; CDR3nt: TGTGCCAGCAGCTTAGCAGGGGGCATCGCTGAAGCTTTCTTT; CDR3aa: CASSLAGGIAEAFF
abundance: .; j_gene: TRBJ2-1; d_gene: .; v_gene: TRBV28; CDR3nt: TGTGCCAGCAGCCCCCTGAACAGGCCCCTTGCTGATGAGCAGTTCTTC; CDR3aa: CASSPLNRPLADEQFF
abundance: few; j_gene: TRBJ1-6; d_gene: .; v_gene: TRBV21-1; CDR3nt: TGTGCCAGCAGCAAAGATCAGTCCTATAATTCACCCCTCCACTTT; CDR3aa: CASSKDQSYNSPLHF
abundance: .; j_gene: TRBJ2-2; d_gene: TRBD2; v_gene: TRBV6-9; CDR3nt: TGTGCCAGCGGAACCGGGACTAGCGGGAGGACGAACACCGGGGAGCTGTTTTTT; CDR3aa: CASGTGTSGRTNTGELFF
abundance: .; j_gene: TRBJ1-5; d_gene: TRBD1; v_gene: TRBV5-5; CDR3nt: TGTGCCAGCAGCGGGACAGCGGTTAGCAATCAGCCCCAGCATTTT; CDR3aa: CASSGTAVSNQPQHF
abundance: .; j_gene: TRBJ2-7; d_gene: TRBD2; v_gene: TRBV27; CDR3nt: TGTGCCAGCACCTTCAATCCTAGCGGGAGCTACGAGCAGTACTTC; CDR3aa: CASTFNPSGSYEQYF
abundance: .; j_gene: TRBJ1-5; d_gene: TRBD1; v_gene: TRBV6-5; CDR3nt: TGTGCCAGCAGTCCGGGACAGGTTAGCAATCAGCCCCAGCATTTT; CDR3aa: CASSPGQVSNQPQHF
abundance: .; j_gene: TRBJ2-2; d_gene: .; v_gene: TRBV5-8; CDR3nt: TGTGCCAGCAGCTTGGTACTACGGAACACCGGGGAGCTGTTTTTT; CDR3aa: CASSLVLRNTGELFF
abundance: .; j_gene: TRBJ2-2; d_gene: TRBD2; v_gene: TRBV19; CDR3nt: TGTGCCAGTAGCAGACTAGCGGGAGGCCCGAACACCGGGGAGCTGTTTTTT; CDR3aa: CASSRLAGGPNTGELFF
abundance: .; j_gene: TRBJ1-2; d_gene: .; v_gene: TRBV28; CDR3nt: TGTGCCAGCAGTTTAGCCGGGACACCAGCCTATGGCTACACCTTC; CDR3aa: CASSLAGTPAYGYTF
abundance: .; j_gene: TRBJ2-1; d_gene: TRBD1; v_gene: TRBV9; CDR3nt: TGTGCCAGCAGCGGTCCCTTGGGCAGGGGGCCAACTAAGAACTACAATGAGCAGTTCTTC; CDR3aa: CASSGPLGRGPTKNYNEQFF
abundance: .; j_gene: TRBJ1-2; d_gene: TRBD1; v_gene: TRBV6-6; CDR3nt: TGTGCCAGCAGTCCTACAGGGGATGGCTACACCTTC; CDR3aa: CASSPTGDGYTF
abundance: once; j_gene: TRBJ2-2; d_gene: .; v_gene: TRBV5-1; CDR3nt: TGCGCCAGCAGCTTGGACTCCGCCAACTCCGGGGAGCTGTTTTTT; CDR3aa: CASSLDSANSGELFF
abundance: .; j_gene: TRBJ2-7; d_gene: TRBD2; v_gene: TRBV7-3; CDR3nt: TGTGCCAGGTACACGGGCACGGGCCTAGCGGGAGAAGTCTCCTACGAGCAGTACTTC; CDR3aa: CARYTGTGLAGEVSYEQYF
abundance: .; j_gene: TRBJ2-3; d_gene: TRBD2; v_gene: TRBV7-9; CDR3nt: TGTGCCAGCAGCAAGACTAGCGGGGCAGATACGCAGTATTTT; CDR3aa: CASSKTSGADTQYF
abundance: .; j_gene: TRBJ2-7; d_gene: TRBD1; v_gene: TRBV6-5; CDR3nt: TGTGCCAGCAGTTCGGGGACAGGGGGCCCGCAGTACTTC; CDR3aa: CASSSGTGGPQYF
abundance: .; j_gene: TRBJ1-2; d_gene: .; v_gene: TRBV2; CDR3nt: TGTGCCAGCACCTCGACAAGGCAGGGCGACTATGGCTACACCTTC; CDR3aa: CASTSTRQGDYGYTF
abundance: .; j_gene: TRBJ2-7; d_gene: TRBD2; v_gene: TRBV4-1; CDR3nt: TGCGCCAGCAGCCAAAGACTAGCGGGCTCCTACGAGCAGTACTTC; CDR3aa: CASSQRLAGSYEQYF
abundance: .; j_gene: TRBJ2-1; d_gene: .; v_gene: TRBV9; CDR3nt: TGTGCCAGCAGCGTAGACAGGAGGGGGCATGAGCAGTTCTTC; CDR3aa: CASSVDRRGHEQFF
abundance: .; j_gene: TRBJ2-5; d_gene: .; v_gene: TRBV3-1/TRBV3-2; CDR3nt: TGTGCCAGCAGCCATAATGCGGGCGGCGAGACCCAGTACTTC; CDR3aa: CASSHNAGGETQYF
abundance: .; j_gene: TRBJ2-7; d_gene: .; v_gene: TRBV6-5; CDR3nt: TGTGCCAGCAGCTTCTACGAGCGGACCTACGAGCAGTACTTC; CDR3aa: CASSFYERTYEQYF
abundance: .; j_gene: TRBJ2-1; d_gene: TRBD2; v_gene: TRBV7-2; CDR3nt: TGTGCCAGCAGCTCCCAAGCGGGAGGGGGTTACAATGAGCAGTTCTTC; CDR3aa: CASSSQAGGGYNEQFF
abundance: .; j_gene: TRBJ2-3; d_gene: TRBD2; v_gene: TRBV11-2; CDR3nt: TGTGCCAGCAGCTCCCTGGGTAGCGGGAGGTTAGTAGATACGCAGTATTTT; CDR3aa: CASSSLGSGRLVDTQYF
abundance: few; j_gene: TRBJ1-6; d_gene: .; v_gene: TRBV7-6; CDR3nt: TGTGCCAGCAGCTCAAAGGACGCGGGAGAGGGTACCTATAATTCACCCCTCCACTTT; CDR3aa: CASSSKDAGEGTYNSPLHF
abundance: .; j_gene: TRBJ1-5; d_gene: .; v_gene: TRBV2; CDR3nt: TGTGCCAGCACTCGGACGGGGAGCAATCAGCCCCAGCATTTT; CDR3aa: CASTRTGSNQPQHF